This entry is about one T cell receptor (beta chain). The sample comes from a study of blood T cell repertoires in COVID-19. Across the study: Acute and convalescent COVID-19 specimens originated in the United States, Italy and Spain. T cells, B-cell-depleted T cells, or PBMCs provided the cDNA or gDNA that served as material.

Original methodology: Reference gene primer amplification in the assay estimated nucleated cell counts. Generated by immunoSEQ multiplex PCR, the TCRdb table keeps only in-frame clones and is missing some. From that table come the V and J calls and clone size; the DNA was used to work out D and trimming. The sample shows more than 95,000 clones, about four fifths of them seen only once. The origin of this receptor is an elderly man with acute or convalescent COVID-19. The sequencing input was peripheral blood.

CDR3 bases: TGTGCCAGCATACAGGGTACTAATGAAAAACTGTTTTTT. It specifies CASIQGTNEKLFF. The J gene is TRBJ1-4, the V gene TRBV6-5; D is possibly TRBD1 (6 bases). Germline CDR1 MNHEY, CDR2 SVGAGI. V lost 7 bases, J lost 2 bases, and 8 bases lay in between. The CDR3 runs 13 residues.